This TCR beta chain derives from a study of blood T cell repertoires in COVID-19. Study in general: The samples span acute and convalescent COVID-19 from the United States, Italy and Spain.

The table came from immunoSEQ multiplex PCR; TCRdb's copy has only in-frame clones and leaves some out. Of almost 500,000 clones detected, less than 90% appear once; the ten largest clones hold around 8%. Donors were grouped by their self-reported clinical history. Source material: PBMCs or T cells enriched from blood (not recorded which). This receptor was obtained from a woman aged 60-70 years who had recovered from COVID-19.

For the CDR3, the DNA is TGCGCCAGCTCGACACGACCGGGATCTGAAGCTTTCTTT. It codes for CASSTRPGSEAFF. The V and J genes are TRBV10-1 and TRBJ1-1; the D is unclear. The CDR3 is 13 amino acids. CDR1 and CDR2 from the germline V gene are WNHNN and SYGVQD (reference sequence). V lost 8 bases and J 6 bases, leaving 16 bases between the germline ends.